Shown below are 13 T cell receptor beta chains from a single sample sequenced in a study of blood T cell repertoires in COVID-19 (dated by TCRdb to about 2020). The library came from the immunoSEQ multiplex PCR assay. In its TCRdb copy, this immuneACCESS table keeps in-frame sequences only and misses some clones. Where compared with another copy, unresolved V genes explain less than half of these, and the others have no known cause. The sample table holds under 200,000 clones, of which about 93% were seen once. The ten largest clones represent 0.53% of the sample. The sequenced sample consisted of peripheral blood. Source of these receptors: a man aged 45-65 years with acute or convalescent COVID-19.

This chain links TRBV7-9 with TRBJ2-1; tentatively, D is TRBD2 (6 bases). Germline-derived CDR1 and CDR2 are SEHNR and FQNEAQ (reference sequence). CDR3 length: 18 amino acids. Trimming cost V 1 base and J 3 bases, with 19 bases left between them. CDR3 coding DNA: TGTGCCAGCAGCTTAGGGCGCACCGGGACTGGAGGCTACAATGAGCAGTTCTTC. Translating it yields CASSLGRTGTGGYNEQFF.

J is TRBJ2-3 and V is TRBV27, with 7 positions matching TRBD2. This CDR3 is 16 amino acids long. Germline CDR1 MNHEY, CDR2 SMNVEV (reference sequence). Trimming at V came to 0 bases and at J to 4 bases, leaving 7 bases not matched to a gene. CDR3 in amino acids: CASSLSGWGGADTQYF. The CDR3 region has the DNA TGTGCCAGCAGTTTATCTGGTTGGGGGGGGGCAGATACGCAGTATTTT.

This chain uses TRBV7-8 with TRBJ1-2; 7 nucleotides line up with TRBD1. V shed 5 bases and J 8 bases; nucleotides not matched to a gene: 11. The CDR3 is 14 amino acids. Germline V gene lookup returns CDR1 SGHVS and CDR2 FQNEAQ. CDR3 sequence reads: CASSRDPSRGGYTF. CDR3 nucleotide sequence: TGTGCCAGCAGCCGAGACCCTTCCAGGGGGGGCTACACCTTC.

This chain links TRBV6-2 or TRBV6-3 with TRBJ1-4, with 7 positions matching TRBD1. Germline trimming cut 6 bases from V and 7 bases from J; bases unmatched to any gene: 8. Germline CDR1 MNHEY, CDR2 SVGEGT. This CDR3 contains 14 residues. This chain's CDR3 is CASSRQGSSEKLFF. In DNA, the CDR3 is TGTGCCAGCAGCAGACAGGGCTCAAGTGAAAAACTGTTTTTT.

The chain couples TRBV10-3 to TRBJ2-7, with 12 bases fitting TRBD1. Losses at the gene ends were 7 bases for V and 5 bases for J; bases not matched to a gene: 9. The CDR3 spans 15 residues. CDR1 is ENHRY and CDR2 is SYGVKD in the germline V gene. CDR3 sequence: CAINAGTGGLNEQYF. CDR3 bases: TGTGCCATCAACGCCGGGACAGGGGGCTTAAACGAGCAGTACTTC.

V and J are TRBV5-4 and TRBJ1-1, with 7 bases aligning to TRBD1. The CDR3 runs to 15 residues. From germline, CDR1 is SGHNT and CDR2 YYREEE (reference sequence). The V gene end was trimmed by 4 bases and the J gene end by 4 bases; junction bases not matched to a gene: 10. In DNA, the CDR3 is TGTGCCAGCAGCCTACAGGGGTATAGAAGCACTGAAGCTTTCTTT. It is translated as CASSLQGYRSTEAFF.

This chain uses TRBV4-2 with TRBJ1-1, with TRBD1 matching over 11 bases. V shed 1 base, J shed 10 bases, and the junction held 2 bases outside the gene matches. The germline CDR1 and CDR2 sequences are LGHNA and YNFKEQ. The CDR3 loop spans 13 amino acids. As DNA, the CDR3 is TGTGCCAGCAGCCAAGCAGGGACAGGGGGAGCTTTCTTT. As protein: CASSQAGTGGAFF.

The chain recombines TRBV7-3 with TRBJ2-3; D may be TRBD2 (6 bases). Trimming removed 6 bases at V and 4 bases at J, with 17 bases between. There are 15 residues in the CDR3. The germline V gene encodes CDR1 SGHTA and CDR2 FQGTGA. The CDR3 sequence is CASSPGLPSPDTQYF. In nucleotides, the CDR3 is TGTGCCAGCAGTCCGGGACTCCCGAGTCCAGATACGCAGTATTTT.

This chain joins TRBV19 and TRBJ1-6; no reliable D call. V lost 6 bases and J lost 0, with 9 bases in between. This CDR3 is built from 15 residues. CDR1 LNHDA and CDR2 SQIVND come from the germline V gene (reference sequence). As DNA, the CDR3 is TGTGCCAGTAGACTTTACAGCTCCTATAATTCACCCCTCCACTTT. Translating gives CASRLYSSYNSPLHF.

This clone was observed a single time. This chain uses TRBV11-2 with TRBJ1-2; D gene ambiguous. Trimming removed 0 bases from V and 4 bases from J, with 15 bases in between. Germline-derived CDR1 and CDR2 are SGHAT and FQNNGV. The CDR3 spans 16 residues. This CDR3 is CASSLERAQDPYGYTF. The CDR3 coding sequence is TGTGCCAGCAGCTTAGAGCGAGCCCAGGATCCCTATGGCTACACCTTC. Supplemented by reference TRBV11-2 and TRBJ1-2, the full variable domain reads EAGVAQSPRYKIIEKRQSVAFWCNPISGHATLYWYQQILGQGPKLLIQFQNNGVVDDSQLPKDRFSAERLKGVDSTLKIQPAKLEDSAVYLCASSLERAQDPYGYTFGSGTRLTVV.

V usage is TRBV4-1 and J usage is TRBJ1-1; tentative D call: TRBD1 (6 bases). Germline V gene data show CDR1 as MGHRA and CDR2 as YSYEKL. The CDR3 extends over 15 amino acids. V shed 1 base and J shed 3 bases, with 12 bases lying between them. CDR3 residues: CASSQAGGWYTEAFF. The CDR3, as DNA: TGCGCCAGCAGCCAAGCGGGGGGCTGGTACACTGAAGCTTTCTTT.

The V and J genes are TRBV7-2 and TRBJ2-2; 9 nucleotides align to TRBD2. The CDR3 covers 16 residues. The V gene end was trimmed by 5 bases and the J gene end by 4 bases; junction bases not matched to a gene: 8. Germline V lookup: CDR1 SGHTA, CDR2 FQGNSA. The CDR3: CASSPRAGGRTGELFF. For the CDR3, the DNA is TGTGCCAGCAGCCCAAGGGCGGGGGGGCGCACCGGGGAGCTGTTTTTT. Full variable domain (missing parts from reference TRBV7-2 and TRBJ2-2): GAGVSQSPSNKVTEKGKDVELRCDPISGHTALYWYRQSLGQGLEFLIYFQGNSAPDKSGLPSDRFSAERTGGSVSTLTIQRTQQEDSAVYLCASSPRAGGRTGELFFGEGSRLTVL.

The chain employs TRBV5-4 and TRBJ2-3, with 14 nucleotides matching TRBD2. CDR1 and CDR2 (germline): SGHNT, YYREEE (reference sequence). The V and J ends lost 3 bases and 1 base, in that order; junction bases with no gene match: 4. CDR3 size: 17 residues. The CDR3 protein is CASSWGGLAGGTDTQYF. CDR3 DNA sequence: TGTGCCAGCAGCTGGGGGGGACTAGCGGGGGGCACAGATACGCAGTATTTT.